One sample yielded the 15 T cell receptor beta chains listed below, sequenced in a study of T cell responses to AZD1222 COVID-19 vaccine. The method was immunoSEQ multiplex PCR; TCRdb's version includes in-frame clones alone and lacks a portion of them. The sample lists some 170,000 clones, 90% to 95% occurring once. The sequencing used peripheral blood, collected 28 days after the second AZD1222 dose. Source of these receptors: an adult who received the AZD1222 COVID-19 vaccine.

The CDR3 DNA sequence: TGCGCCAGCATGGGGGACAGGGGTAATTTGAACACTGAAGCTTTCTTT. Its translation is CASMGDRGNLNTEAFF. V gene TRBV5-1 combines with J gene TRBJ1-1; 10 nucleotides match TRBD1. V lost 6 bases to trimming and J lost 0 bases; unmatched junction nucleotides: 8. This CDR3 is built from 16 residues. CDR1 and CDR2 from the germline V gene are SGHRS and YFSETQ.

This chain links TRBV30 with TRBJ1-1; D gene unclear. Germline-derived CDR1 and CDR2 are GTSNPN and SVGIG (reference sequence). Trimming took off 0 bases at V and 4 bases at J, with 9 bases between the two ends. The CDR3 runs to 13 residues. The CDR3 DNA sequence: TGTGCCTGGAGTGTAATCCGGCGCACTGAAGCTTTCTTT. Amino acids: CAWSVIRRTEAFF. Complete variable domain (other parts from reference TRBV30 and TRBJ1-1): SQTIHQWPATLVQPVGSPLSLECTVEGTSNPNLYWYRQAAGRGLQLLFYSVGIGQISSEVPQNLSASRPQDRQFILSSKKLLLSDSGFYLCAWSVIRRTEAFFGQGTRLTVV.

CDR3 sequence (DNA): TGTGCCTGGAGCAGGGGGAACGAGCAGTACTTC. As protein: CAWSRGNEQYF. The rearrangement links TRBV30 to TRBJ2-7; 7 bases agree with TRBD1. This CDR3 contains 11 residues. With 3 bases clipped from V and 5 bases from J, the junction kept 1 base outside the gene matches. The V gene's germline CDR1 is GTSNPN and CDR2 SVGIG (reference sequence).

This chain connects TRBV9 to TRBJ2-2; D perhaps matches TRBD2 (5 bases). Germline V gives CDR1 SGDLS, CDR2 YYNGEE. The ends were cut back, 0 bases at V and 6 bases at J, with 12 bases in the middle. This CDR3 has 15 residues. The CDR3 nucleotides are TGTGCCAGCAGCGTAGCGTTGGCAGCGGCCGGGGAGCTGTTTTTT. Encoded protein: CASSVALAAAGELFF. Full variable domain (outside the CDR3, taken from reference TRBV9 and TRBJ2-2): DSGVTQTPKHLITATGQRVTLRCSPRSGDLSVYWYQQSLDQGLQFLIQYYNGEERAKGNILERFSAQQFPDLHSELNLSSLELGDSALYFCASSVALAAAGELFFGEGSRLTVL.

The gene calls are TRBV5-5 and TRBJ2-1; maybe TRBD1 (6 bases). This CDR3 comprises 15 residues. V lost 0 bases and J 0 bases, leaving 7 bases between the germline ends. CDR1 is SGHKS, CDR2 YYEKEE, per germline (reference sequence). The DNA for the CDR3 is TGTGCCAGCAGCTTGGACAGGGCCTCCTACAATGAGCAGTTCTTC. It yields the protein CASSLDRASYNEQFF.

The J gene is TRBJ1-3, the V gene TRBV7-9, with D maybe TRBD1 (5 bases). Germline V CDR1 and CDR2: SEHNR, FQNEAQ (reference sequence). This CDR3 region has 16 residues. Trimming removed 5 bases from V and 1 base from J, with 15 bases in between. DNA of the CDR3: TGTGCCAGCAGCCCCGAGGGTGGGGCGTCTGGAAACACCATATATTTT. Translating gives CASSPEGGASGNTIYF.

This chain joins TRBV5-1 and TRBJ1-1, with 7 bases lining up with TRBD1. Germline CDR1 is SGHRS and CDR2 is YFSETQ. The CDR3 loop spans 14 amino acids. Trimming removed 3 bases from V and 10 bases from J; junction bases left unmatched: 12. In DNA form, the CDR3 reads TGCGCCAGCAGCTCCGAGGACAGGCTACGGGGAGCTTTCTTT. Protein sequence: CASSSEDRLRGAFF. Supplemented by reference TRBV5-1 and TRBJ1-1, the full variable domain reads KAGVTQTPRYLIKTRGQQVTLSCSPISGHRSVSWYQQTPGQGLQFLFEYFSETQRNKGNFPGRFSGRQFSNSRSEMNVSTLELGDSALYLCASSSEDRLRGAFFGQGTRLTVV.

The V and J genes are TRBV19 and TRBJ1-1; D possibly corresponds to TRBD1 (5 bases). The germline V gene has CDR1 LNHDA and CDR2 SQIVND (reference sequence). V was cut by 4 bases and J by 4 bases, with 22 bases left in between. The CDR3 totals 17 residues. The CDR3 nucleotides are TGTGCCAGTAGTACCCCCTTGGTGGGGGGATGGGGCACTGAAGCTTTCTTT. Its protein is CASSTPLVGGWGTEAFF.

The V call is TRBV6-5, the J call TRBJ2-3; 12 positions agree with TRBD2. The CDR3 totals 14 residues. After removal of 6 bases from V and 6 bases from J, the junction contained 4 bases not matched to a gene. Germline V gene data show CDR1 as MNHEY and CDR2 as SVGAGI. CDR3 coding DNA: TGTGCCAGCAGGCGACTAGCGGGAGATGATACGCAGTATTTT. It translates to CASRRLAGDDTQYF.

The chain combines TRBV18 with TRBJ2-3; 8 bases map to TRBD1. J gave up 3 bases and V 2 bases, and 4 bases lay outside the gene matches. The CDR3 length is 15 residues. Germline V gene sequence: CDR1 KGHSH, CDR2 LQKENI. CDR3 sequence: CASSPRDRPTDTQYF. In DNA form, the CDR3 reads TGTGCCAGCTCACCAAGGGACAGGCCTACAGATACGCAGTATTTT.

The chain recombines TRBV14 with TRBJ1-1; D remains ambiguous. The length of the CDR3 is 12 residues. Trimming stripped 1 base from V and 8 bases from J, with 8 bases between. The germline CDR1 and CDR2 sequences are SGHDN and FVKESK. CDR3 amino acids: CASSQGGDEAFF. The CDR3, as DNA: TGTGCCAGCAGCCAAGGGGGAGACGAAGCTTTCTTT.

V is TRBV11-2 and J is TRBJ2-5; a possible D gene is TRBD2 (5 bases). V was cut by 5 bases and J by 7 bases, with 17 bases left in between. The CDR3 is made up of 14 amino acids. Germline CDR1 SGHAT, CDR2 FQNNGV. Here the CDR3 reads CASSPLSGPGTQYF. CDR3 nucleotides: TGTGCCAGCAGCCCTCTGAGCGGCCCGGGGACCCAGTACTTC.

This chain links TRBV28 with TRBJ1-1, with TRBD1 identical over 9 bases. From germline, CDR1 is MDHEN and CDR2 SYDVKM. This CDR3 comprises 14 residues. J lost 10 bases, V lost 5 bases, and 11 bases had no gene match. The CDR3 bases are TGTGCCAGCAGTCTAGACAGGGGGGGGATTGGAGCTTTCTTT. Translation gives CASSLDRGGIGAFF.

The chain uses TRBV12-5 and TRBJ2-1; 14 nucleotides agree with TRBD2. Germline values: CDR1 LGHNT, CDR2 FRNRAP. This CDR3 is built from 15 residues. With 6 bases clipped from V and 6 bases from J, the junction kept 4 bases outside the gene matches. Written as DNA, the CDR3 is TGTGCTAGTGGCTCCGGACTAGCGGGAGGCAATGAGCAGTTCTTC. Its translation is CASGSGLAGGNEQFF.

J is TRBJ2-6 and V is TRBV2, with TRBD2 as a possible D gene (5 bases). CDR3 length: 17 residues. The germline V gene has CDR1 SNHLY and CDR2 FYNNEI. Trimming removed 3 bases from V and 0 bases from J, with 12 bases in between. The CDR3 DNA is TGTGCCAGCAGTGAGGCGGGTCGGACCTCTGGGGCCAACGTCCTGACTTTC. The encoded protein is CASSEAGRTSGANVLTF.